A single count supports the clone carrying this T cell receptor beta chain. Its antigen is still unknown. The CDR3 is 12 residues long. Per germline, CDR1 MNHNS and CDR2 SASEGT. V lost 6 bases to trimming and J lost 4 bases; unmatched junction nucleotides: 1. The data were obtained in a study of T cells in narcolepsy. Study-wide background: Donors had narcolepsy type 1 or type 2, or were healthy controls. General study points: No autoreactive T cell clone sequences appeared in some memory CD4+ repertoires. Reportedly, autoreactive clonotypes were serially detected in patients' blood but not controls'. Comparing one patient's CSF and blood CD4+ clonotypes highlighted HCRT- and TRIB2-specific autoreactive clonotypes.

Assay used: immunoSEQ multiplex PCR; TCRdb lists only in-frame clones, some missing. Counted here are 30,000 to 40,000 clones, approximately 85% occurring once; the ten biggest clones make up approximately 2.7%. The rearrangement uses TRBV6-1 and TRBJ2-5, with 8 bases lining up with TRBD1. The sample comprised CD45RA- memory CD4+ T cells from PBMCs. This TCR came from a human donor with narcolepsy. The chain's CDR3 is CASSRGRETQYF. CDR3 nucleotide sequence: TGTGCCAGCAGCAGGGGGCGAGAGACCCAGTACTTC.